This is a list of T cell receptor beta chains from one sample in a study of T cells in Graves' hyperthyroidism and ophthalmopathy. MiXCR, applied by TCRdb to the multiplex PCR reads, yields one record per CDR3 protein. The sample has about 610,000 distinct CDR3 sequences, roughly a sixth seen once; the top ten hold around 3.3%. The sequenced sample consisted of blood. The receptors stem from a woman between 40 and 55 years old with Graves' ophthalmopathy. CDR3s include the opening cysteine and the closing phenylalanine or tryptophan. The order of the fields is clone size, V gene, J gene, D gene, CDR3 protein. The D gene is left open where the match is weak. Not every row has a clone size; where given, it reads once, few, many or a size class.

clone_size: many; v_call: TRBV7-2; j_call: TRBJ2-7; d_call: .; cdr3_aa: CASSLLAQTYEQYF
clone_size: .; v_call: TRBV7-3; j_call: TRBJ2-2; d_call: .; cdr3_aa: CASSLMGAGGLGETGELFF
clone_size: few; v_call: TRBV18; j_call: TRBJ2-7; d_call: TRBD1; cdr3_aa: CASSPRQGALSEQYF
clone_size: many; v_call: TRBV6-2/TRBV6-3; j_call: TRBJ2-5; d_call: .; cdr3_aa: CASSYRGSRGETQYF
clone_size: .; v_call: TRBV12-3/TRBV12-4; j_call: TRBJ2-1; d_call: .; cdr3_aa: CASSLEWASSYNEQFF
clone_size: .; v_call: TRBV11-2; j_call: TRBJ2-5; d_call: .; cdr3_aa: CASSFPGTETQYF
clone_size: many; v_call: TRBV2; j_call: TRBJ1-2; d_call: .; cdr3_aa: CASIPPHGLYGYTF
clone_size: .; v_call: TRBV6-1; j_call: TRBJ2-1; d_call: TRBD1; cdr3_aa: CASSNRGLVYEQFF
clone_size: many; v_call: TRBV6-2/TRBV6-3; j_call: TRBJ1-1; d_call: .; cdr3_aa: CASSYSGSTEAFF
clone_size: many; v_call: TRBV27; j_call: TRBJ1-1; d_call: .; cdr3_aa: CASRRPERNTEAFF
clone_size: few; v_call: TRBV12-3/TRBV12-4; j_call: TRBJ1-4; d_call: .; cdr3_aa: CASSLGQVGEEKLFF
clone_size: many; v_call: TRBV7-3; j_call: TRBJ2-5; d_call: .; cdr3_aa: CASSPNGQTLQETQYF
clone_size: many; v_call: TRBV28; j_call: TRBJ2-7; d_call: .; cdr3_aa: CASPHLVEPYEQYF
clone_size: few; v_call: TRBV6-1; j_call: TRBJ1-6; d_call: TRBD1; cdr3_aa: CASSRGGQGDSPLHF
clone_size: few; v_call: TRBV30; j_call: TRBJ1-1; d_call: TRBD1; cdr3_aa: CAWTPLTGLAFF
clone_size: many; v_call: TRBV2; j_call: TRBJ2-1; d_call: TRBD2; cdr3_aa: CASTGSGGVSYNEQFF
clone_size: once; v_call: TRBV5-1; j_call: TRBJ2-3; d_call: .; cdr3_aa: CASSLEQGTSTDTQYF
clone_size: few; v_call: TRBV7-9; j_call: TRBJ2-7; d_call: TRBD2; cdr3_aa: CASSYTASGDREQYF